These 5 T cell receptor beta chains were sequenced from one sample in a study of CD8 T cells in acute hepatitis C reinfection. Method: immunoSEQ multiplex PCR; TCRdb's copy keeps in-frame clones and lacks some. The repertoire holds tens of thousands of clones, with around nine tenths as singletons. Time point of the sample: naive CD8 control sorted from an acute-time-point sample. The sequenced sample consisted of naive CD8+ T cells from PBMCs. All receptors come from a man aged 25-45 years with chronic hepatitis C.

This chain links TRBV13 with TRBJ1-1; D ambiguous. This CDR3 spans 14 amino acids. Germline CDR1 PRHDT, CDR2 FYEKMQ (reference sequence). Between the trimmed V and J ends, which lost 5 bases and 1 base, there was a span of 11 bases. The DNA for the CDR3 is TGTGCCAGCAGCCTTGGCCAAGGGAACACTGAAGCTTTCTTT. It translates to CASSLGQGNTEAFF. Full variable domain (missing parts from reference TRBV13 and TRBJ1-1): AAGVIQSPRHLIKEKRETATLKCYPIPRHDTVYWYQQGPGQDPQFLISFYEKMQSDKGSIPDRFSAQQFSDYHSELNMSSLELGDSALYFCASSLGQGNTEAFFGQGTRLTVV.

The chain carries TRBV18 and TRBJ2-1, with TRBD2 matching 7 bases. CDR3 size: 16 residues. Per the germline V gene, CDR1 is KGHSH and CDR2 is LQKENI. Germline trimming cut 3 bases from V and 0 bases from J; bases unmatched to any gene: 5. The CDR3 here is CASSPRAGSSYNEQFF. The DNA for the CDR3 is TGTGCCAGCTCACCGCGAGCGGGGAGCTCCTACAATGAGCAGTTCTTC.

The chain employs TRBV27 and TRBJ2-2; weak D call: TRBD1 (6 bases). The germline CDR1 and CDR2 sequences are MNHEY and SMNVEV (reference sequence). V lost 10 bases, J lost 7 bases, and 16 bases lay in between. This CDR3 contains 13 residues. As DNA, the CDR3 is TGTGCCACCTCAGGGGCCTGGGGCGGGGAGCTGTTTTTT. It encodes CATSGAWGGELFF.

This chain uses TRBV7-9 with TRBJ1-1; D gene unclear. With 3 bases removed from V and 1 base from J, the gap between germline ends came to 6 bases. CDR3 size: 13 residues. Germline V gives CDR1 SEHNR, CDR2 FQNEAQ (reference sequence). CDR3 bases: TGTGCCAGCAGCTTCGGGTCGAACACTGAAGCTTTCTTT. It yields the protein CASSFGSNTEAFF.

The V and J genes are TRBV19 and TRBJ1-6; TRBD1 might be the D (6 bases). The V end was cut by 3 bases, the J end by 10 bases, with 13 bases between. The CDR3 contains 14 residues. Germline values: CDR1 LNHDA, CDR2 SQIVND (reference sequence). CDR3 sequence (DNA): TGTGCCAGTAGTATCGGGCAGGGGACCTCACCCCTCCACTTT. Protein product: CASSIGQGTSPLHF.